The 8 T cell receptor beta chains reported below all come from one sample, sequenced in a study of T cell changes during pregnancy in multiple sclerosis. Method: immunoSEQ multiplex PCR; TCRdb's copy keeps in-frame clones and lacks some. The data contain about 85,000 clones, more than 85% of them singletons. The material sequenced was peripheral blood, taken in the first trimester of pregnancy. All receptors derive from a female donor with multiple sclerosis, enrolled in a pregnancy study.

This clone was observed a few times. V is TRBV6-6 and J is TRBJ2-7, with D possibly TRBD1 on 6 matching bases. Trimming stripped 2 bases from V and 1 base from J, with 12 bases between. The length of the CDR3 is 15 residues. Germline V gives CDR1 MNHNY, CDR2 SVGAGI (reference sequence). The CDR3 DNA follows: TGTGCCAGCAGTTACGATGGGGGCGCTTCCTACGAGCAGTACTTC. This encodes CASSYDGGASYEQYF.

The V gene is TRBV29-1, the J gene TRBJ2-1, with TRBD2 matching over 10 bases. V lost 0 bases to trimming and J lost 7 bases; unmatched junction nucleotides: 3. The CDR3 totals 14 residues. CDR1 is SQVTM, CDR2 ANQGSEA, per germline. The DNA of the CDR3 is TGCAGCGTTGAAGATCTTAGCGGGAGGAATGAGCAGTTCTTC. Its translation: CSVEDLSGRNEQFF.

The CDR3: CASSFSGEGYEQYF. DNA for the CDR3: TGCGCCAGCAGCTTTAGCGGAGAGGGGTACGAGCAGTACTTC. This sequence joins TRBV5-1 and TRBJ2-7, with D possibly matching TRBD2 (6 bases). CDR3 length equals 14 residues. V was clipped by 2 bases and J by 4 bases, with 13 bases between them. The germline gives CDR1 SGHRS, CDR2 YFSETQ.

This chain links TRBV4-1 with TRBJ1-6; D may be TRBD1 (5 bases). V gave up 3 bases and J gave up 8 bases, with 11 bases separating them. This CDR3 is 14 amino acids long. Germline-derived CDR1 and CDR2 are MGHRA and YSYEKL. The CDR3 region is CASSHPGDDSPLHF. The CDR3 coding sequence is TGCGCCAGCAGCCACCCGGGGGACGATTCACCCCTCCACTTT.

The chain links TRBV7-3 to TRBJ2-1; 7 bases fit TRBD2. Germline CDR1 SGHTA, CDR2 FQGTGA. The CDR3 extends over 14 amino acids. J lost 6 bases, V lost 5 bases, and 7 bases had no gene match. CDR3 protein: CASSPEAGINEQFF. CDR3 in DNA: TGTGCCAGCAGCCCCGAAGCGGGAATCAATGAGCAGTTCTTC.

J is TRBJ1-2 and V is TRBV6-5; possible D gene TRBD1, 5 bases. The CDR3 totals 15 residues. The V end lost 5 bases, the J end lost 5 bases, and 18 bases lay between the germline ends. Germline CDR1 and CDR2: MNHEY and SVGAGI. The CDR3 loop is CASSTTGGAGYGYTF. Written as DNA, the CDR3 is TGTGCCAGCAGTACCACAGGAGGGGCAGGATATGGCTACACCTTC.

V usage is TRBV6-5 and J usage is TRBJ1-2; no firm D call. The CDR3 totals 16 residues. V dropped 0 bases and J dropped 6 bases, with 17 bases sitting between them. Germline values: CDR1 MNHEY, CDR2 SVGAGI. The CDR3 spells CASSYSKQAGKNGYTF. Written as DNA, the CDR3 is TGTGCCAGCAGTTACTCGAAGCAGGCGGGGAAGAATGGCTACACCTTC.

The chain uses TRBV7-9 and TRBJ2-1; 8 nucleotides align to TRBD2. The J segment lost 3 bases and the V segment lost 5 bases, leaving 9 bases of the junction unmatched. The CDR3 has 16 amino acids. Looked up from germline, CDR1 is SEHNR and CDR2 is FQNEAQ (reference sequence). The CDR3 DNA reads as TGTGCCAGCAGCCAGCAACGGACTAGCTACTACAATGAGCAGTTCTTC. It yields the protein CASSQQRTSYYNEQFF.